The rows below give T cell receptor beta chains drawn from one sample of a study of cytomegalovirus exposure and HLA in healthy donors. Method: immunoSEQ multiplex PCR; TCRdb's copy keeps in-frame clones and lacks some. This table has 120,000 to 150,000 clones, 75% to 90% appearing once. Specimen: PBMCs. The receptors derive from a woman under 40 in good health and CMV-seronegative. The CDR3 runs from the conserved cysteine through the conserved F or W. Each record gives: D gene, J gene, clone size, V gene, CDR3 protein, CDR3 DNA. D genes are given only for firm matches. Some rows mark clone size as missing; the rest say once, few, many or name a class of expanded clone.

NA | TRBJ2-3 | few | TRBV5-1 | CASSLGQSTDTQYF | TGCGCCAGCAGCTTGGGACAGAGCACAGATACGCAGTATTTT
TRBD1 | TRBJ1-2 | few | TRBV7-9 | CASSGDREPGYTF | TGTGCCAGCAGCGGCGACAGGGAACCTGGCTACACCTTC
TRBD2 | TRBJ2-1 | NA | TRBV18 | CASSSTSGSNPYEQFF | TGTGCCAGCTCCTCAACAAGCGGGAGTAACCCATATGAGCAGTTCTTC
NA | TRBJ2-3 | NA | TRBV11-2 | CASSLRQAYTDTQYF | TGTGCCAGCAGCTTACGACAGGCGTACACAGATACGCAGTATTTT
TRBD1 | TRBJ2-3 | NA | TRBV15 | CATSRRQGGTDTQYF | TGTGCCACCAGCAGAAGACAGGGGGGCACAGATACGCAGTATTTT
TRBD2 | TRBJ2-4 | NA | TRBV13 | CASSLGGSWREVAKNIQYF | TGTGCCAGCAGCTTAGGCGGTTCGTGGCGGGAGGTGGCCAAAAACATTCAGTACTTC
NA | TRBJ2-7 | NA | TRBV6-9 | CASSYRDIGGSIREQYF | TGTGCCAGCAGTTATCGGGACATCGGCGGCTCAATCCGTGAGCAGTACTTC
NA | TRBJ2-3 | NA | TRBV9 | CASSARGGGADTQYF | TGTGCCAGCAGCGCGAGGGGGGGAGGGGCAGATACGCAGTATTTT
TRBD1 | TRBJ1-1 | NA | TRBV5-1 | CASHAPGGWTEAFF | TGCGCCAGTCATGCTCCAGGGGGCTGGACTGAAGCTTTCTTT
TRBD1 | TRBJ1-2 | NA | TRBV30 | CAWRLRDRGYGYTF | TGTGCCTGGAGACTCCGGGACAGGGGCTATGGCTACACCTTC
TRBD2 | TRBJ2-3 | NA | TRBV7-3 | CASSLIGGSDTQYF | TGTGCCAGCAGCTTAATCGGGGGGTCCGATACGCAGTATTTT
NA | TRBJ1-1 | NA | TRBV5-1 | CASSAQQENTEAFF | TGCGCCAGCAGCGCCCAACAGGAGAACACTGAAGCTTTCTTT
NA | TRBJ1-2 | NA | TRBV6-1 | CASSVDSNYGYTF | TGTGCCAGCAGTGTAGACAGTAACTATGGCTACACCTTC
TRBD1 | TRBJ1-6 | NA | TRBV14 | CASSLTGGFDSPLHF | TGTGCCAGCAGCCTGACAGGGGGCTTCGATTCACCCCTCCACTTT
NA | TRBJ1-5 | once | TRBV10-2 | CASRLGQGINQPQHF | TGCGCCAGCAGGCTGGGGCAGGGGATCAATCAGCCCCAGCATTTT
NA | TRBJ1-5 | NA | TRBV7-6 | CASSFGTGRNQPQHF | TGTGCCAGCAGCTTTGGTACAGGGCGCAATCAGCCCCAGCATTTT
TRBD2 | TRBJ2-5 | NA | TRBV4-1 | CASSHLLAGRETQYF | TGCGCCAGCAGCCACCTCCTAGCGGGCCGTGAGACCCAGTACTTC
TRBD1 | TRBJ1-1 | NA | TRBV4-1 | CASSKDRAYSPEAFF | TGCGCCAGCAGCAAAGACAGGGCCTACAGTCCTGAAGCTTTCTTT
TRBD2 | TRBJ2-5 | NA | TRBV7-3 | CASSQGTTTPQETQYF | TGTGCCAGCAGCCAAGGGACTACTACCCCCCAAGAGACCCAGTACTTC